This TCR beta chain was sequenced during a study of T cells after posttransplantation cyclophosphamide. General study results and limits: After PTCy, TRB diversity resembled that of CNI/methotrexate controls.

Sequencing was performed with immunoSEQ multiplex PCR; in TCRdb, only in-frame clones are kept and a portion is missing. The sample lists under 50,000 clones, none appearing once, the ten largest making up 3.5% to 5.5%. The table lists this clone with many counts. The antigen remains undetermined. The CDR3 runs 19 residues. Germline V lookup: CDR1 SGHTA, CDR2 FQGNSA. Germline trimming cut 3 bases from V and 0 bases from J; bases unmatched to any gene: 14. Sequences were obtained from PBMCs. The J gene is TRBJ2-4, the V gene TRBV7-2; 7 nucleotides match TRBD2. This sequence was found in a woman in her forties or fifties in good health and a related stem cell transplant donor. The CDR3 sequence is CASSFKSSGGFVAKNIQYF. The DNA of the CDR3 is TGTGCCAGCAGCTTCAAATCCTCGGGGGGTTTTGTAGCCAAAAACATTCAGTACTTC.